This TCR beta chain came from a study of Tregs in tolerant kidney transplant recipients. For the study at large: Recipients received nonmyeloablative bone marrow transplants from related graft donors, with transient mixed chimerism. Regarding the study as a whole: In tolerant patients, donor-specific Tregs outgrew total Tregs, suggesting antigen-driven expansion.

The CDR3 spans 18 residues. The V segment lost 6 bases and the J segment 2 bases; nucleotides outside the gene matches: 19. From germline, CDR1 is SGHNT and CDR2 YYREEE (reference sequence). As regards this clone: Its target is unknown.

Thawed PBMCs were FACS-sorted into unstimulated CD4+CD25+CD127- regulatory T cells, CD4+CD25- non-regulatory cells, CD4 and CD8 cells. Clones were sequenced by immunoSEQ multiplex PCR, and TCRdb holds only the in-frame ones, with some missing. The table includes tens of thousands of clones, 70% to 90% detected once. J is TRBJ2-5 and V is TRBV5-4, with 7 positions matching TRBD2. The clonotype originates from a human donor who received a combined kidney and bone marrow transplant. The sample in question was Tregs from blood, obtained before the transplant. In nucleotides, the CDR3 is TGTGCCAGCACCCCCGCAAAGATCGCGGGGGATAAACAAGAGACCCAGTACTTC. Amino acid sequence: CASTPAKIAGDKQETQYF.